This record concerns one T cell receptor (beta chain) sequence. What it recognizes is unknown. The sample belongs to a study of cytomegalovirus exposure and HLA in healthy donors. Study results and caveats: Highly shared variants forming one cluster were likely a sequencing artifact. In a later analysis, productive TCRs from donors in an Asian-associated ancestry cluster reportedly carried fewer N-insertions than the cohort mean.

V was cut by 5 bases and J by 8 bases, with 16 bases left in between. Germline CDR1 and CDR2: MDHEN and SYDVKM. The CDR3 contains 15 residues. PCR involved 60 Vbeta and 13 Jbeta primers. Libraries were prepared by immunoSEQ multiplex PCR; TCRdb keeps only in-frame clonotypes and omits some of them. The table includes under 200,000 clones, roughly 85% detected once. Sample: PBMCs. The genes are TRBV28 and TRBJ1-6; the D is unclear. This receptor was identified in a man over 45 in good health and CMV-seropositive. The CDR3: CASSPTGMEHSPLHF. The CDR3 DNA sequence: TGTGCCAGCAGTCCAACCGGGATGGAGCATTCACCCCTCCACTTT. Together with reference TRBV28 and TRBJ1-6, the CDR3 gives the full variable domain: DVKVTQSSRYLVKRTGEKVFLECVQDMDHENMFWYRQDPGLGLRLIYFSYDVKMKEKGDIPEGYSVSREKKERFSLILESASTNQTSMYLCASSPTGMEHSPLHFGNGTRLTVT.